Below, one T cell receptor beta chain is given with its context. Its antigen is unknown. Base qualities are not at hand, and no much larger clone is one base apart. These data originate in a study of T cell repertoires in cytomegalovirus infection (dated by TCRdb to between 2018 and 2021). Regarding the research as a whole: Peptide stimulations targeted recently identified HLA-C-restricted CMV epitopes, whose presentation resists viral immunomodulation, together with well-studied HLA-B-restricted epitopes. Because public TCR beta signatures pointed to carriage of CMV infection together with the matching HLA type, the HLA type of each donor mattered for the analysis. What the authors observed across the whole study: In both this cohort and an independent cohort of 300 to 450 donors, the cumulative frequency of public TCR beta family members distinguished carriers of CMV infection plus the relevant HLA type. The ex vivo response was dominated by HLA-C-restricted CMV-specific TCR beta clonotypes, which also provided the single most frequent clonotype in two of eight donors.

Trimming leaves V shorter by 4 bases and J shorter by 7 bases, with the junction holding 12 bases beyond the gene matches. From the cysteine through the phenylalanine, the CDR3 covers 16 amino acids. Kept here is only the CDR3 DNA, which spans 48 bases and is read in frame from base 1. Via the germline V gene, CDR1 is ENHRY and CDR2 SYGVKD. The treatment or condition label here, explained by the study, means: in vitro stimulation with specific CMV peptide epitopes to enrich CMV-specific T cells. The instrument given in TCRdb is Illumina HiSeq 1500. TCRdb trimmed the raw reads at Q25, called clones with MiXCR and kept productive beta chains. Rows with one shared CDR3 protein collapse into an entry with the most common genes and DNA. The sample records hundreds of thousands of distinct CDR3 sequences, approximately 32% of which are singletons. Jointly, the top ten make up around 15% of the sample.

This receptor was obtained from a human donor in good health (CMV status not recorded). Some clones in this sample may be carry-over from other donors' samples. The sample was cultured CD8+ T cells from PBMCs, taken from culture after CMV antigen stimulation. The rearranged chain carries TRBV10-3 and TRBJ1-1; 10 middle bases align to TRBD1. The CDR3 protein: CAISGGTGERSIEAFF. DNA sequence: TGTGCCATCAGTGGGGGGACAGGGGAACGAAGCATTGAAGCTTTCTTT.